This T cell receptor beta chain was recovered during a study of identical twins. As regards this clonotype: Its ends do not fully match the called genes, so a read error is possible.

MiXCR, applied by TCRdb to the 5' RACE reads, yields one record per CDR3 protein. The table lists 1.5 million or so distinct CDR3 sequences, around a third of them singletons. CDR1 and CDR2 from the germline V gene are SGHRS and YFSETQ. The CDR3 contains 14 residues. The rearrangement joins TRBV5-1 to TRBJ1-5; D not resolved. The TCR comes from a newborn girl in good health. Sequenced sample: cord blood. The CDR3 bases are TGCGCCGGCAGCCCCTCGGCCGATAATCAGCCCCAGCATTTT. This gives the protein CAGSPSADNQPQHF.